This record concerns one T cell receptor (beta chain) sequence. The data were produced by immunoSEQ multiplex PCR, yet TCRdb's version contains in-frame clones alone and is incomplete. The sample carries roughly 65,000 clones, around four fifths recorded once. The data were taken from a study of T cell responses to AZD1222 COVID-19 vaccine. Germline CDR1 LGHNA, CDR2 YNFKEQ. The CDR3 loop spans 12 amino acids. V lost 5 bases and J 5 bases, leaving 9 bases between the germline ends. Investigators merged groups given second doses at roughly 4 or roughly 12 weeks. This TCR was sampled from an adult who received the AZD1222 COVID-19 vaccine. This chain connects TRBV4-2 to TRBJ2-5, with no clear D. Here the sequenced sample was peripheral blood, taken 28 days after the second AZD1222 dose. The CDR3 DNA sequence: TGTGCCAGCAGCTCTGATCGGGAGACCCAGTACTTC. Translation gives CASSSDRETQYF.